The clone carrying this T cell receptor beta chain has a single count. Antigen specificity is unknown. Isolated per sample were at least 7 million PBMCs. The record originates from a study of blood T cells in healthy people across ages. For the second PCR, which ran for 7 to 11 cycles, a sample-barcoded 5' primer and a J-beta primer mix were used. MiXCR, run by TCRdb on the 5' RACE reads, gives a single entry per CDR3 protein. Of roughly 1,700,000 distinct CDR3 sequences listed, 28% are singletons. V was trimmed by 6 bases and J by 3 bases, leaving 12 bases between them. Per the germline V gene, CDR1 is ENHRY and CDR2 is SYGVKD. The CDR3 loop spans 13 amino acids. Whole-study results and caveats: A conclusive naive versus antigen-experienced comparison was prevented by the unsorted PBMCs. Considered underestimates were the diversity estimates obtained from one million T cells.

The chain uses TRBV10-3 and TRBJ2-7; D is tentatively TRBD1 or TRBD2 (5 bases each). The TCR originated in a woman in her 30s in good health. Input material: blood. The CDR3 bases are TGTGCCATCAGCCCCGGGGCGAACTACGAGCAGTACTTC. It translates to CAISPGANYEQYF.